Shown below are 30 T cell receptor beta chains from a single sample sequenced in a study of blood T cell repertoires in COVID-19. Libraries were prepared by immunoSEQ multiplex PCR; TCRdb keeps only in-frame clonotypes and omits some of them. The sample includes tens of thousands of clones, approximately 85% of them seen just once. What was sequenced was peripheral blood. The source of these receptors is a woman of 80 years or more with COVID-19, enrolled during active disease.

This chain links TRBV6-4 with TRBJ2-1, with a possible D match to TRBD2 (7 bases). Trimming took off 0 bases at V and 7 bases at J, with 13 bases between the two ends. This CDR3 region has 15 residues. Looked up from germline, CDR1 is MRHNA and CDR2 is SNTAGT. CDR3 in amino acids: CASSDSGGRGNEQFF. CDR3 DNA sequence: TGTGCCAGCAGTGACTCTGGAGGGAGGGGGAATGAGCAGTTCTTC.

The genes are TRBV3-1 (or the pseudogene TRBV3-2) and TRBJ1-3; D unresolved. The CDR3 sequence is 13 residues long. Trimming took 4 bases from V and 1 from J, leaving 5 bases between them. Looked up from germline, CDR1 is LGHDT and CDR2 is YNNKEL (reference sequence). DNA for the CDR3: TGTGCCAGCAGCCGCAGTTCTGGAAACACCATATATTTT. The encoded protein is CASSRSSGNTIYF.

The sample holds one count of this clone. This chain uses TRBV7-2 with TRBJ1-2; 9 nucleotides align to TRBD1. CDR3 length: 14 residues. Unmatched junction bases numbered 3, after V lost 0 bases and J lost 7 bases. Germline V CDR1 and CDR2: SGHTA, FQGNSA. CDR3 residues: CASSLAGTGPGYTF. In DNA form, the CDR3 reads TGTGCCAGCAGCTTAGCCGGGACAGGGCCTGGCTACACCTTC.

The J gene is TRBJ1-6, the V gene TRBV5-1; D call uncertain. CDR1 and CDR2 (germline): SGHRS, YFSETQ. The CDR3 runs 14 residues. Trimming removed 0 bases at V and 7 bases at J, with 8 bases between. CDR3 protein: CASSLGLANSPLHF. The CDR3 nucleotides are TGCGCCAGCAGCTTGGGCCTGGCCAATTCACCCCTCCACTTT.

The chain recombines TRBV10-1 with TRBJ2-7; tentatively, D is TRBD1 (6 bases). The CDR3 spans 13 residues. The V and J ends lost 6 bases and 4 bases respectively, with 13 bases between them. Germline V gene lookup returns CDR1 WNHNN and CDR2 SYGVQD (reference sequence). CDR3: CASRLAGVYEQYF. The CDR3 DNA follows: TGCGCCAGCAGACTGGCAGGGGTGTACGAGCAGTACTTC.

V usage is TRBV11-2 and J usage is TRBJ2-5; a possible D gene is TRBD2 (7 bases). The germline V and J ends were trimmed by 4 bases and 1 base, with 19 bases remaining between them. The CDR3 totals 17 residues. Germline CDR1 reads SGHAT; CDR2 reads FQNNGV. CDR3 DNA sequence: TGTGCCAGCAGCTCGGCCGGGCGGGGGCCCCTCCAAGAGACCCAGTACTTC. It codes for CASSSAGRGPLQETQYF. The complete variable domain, with remaining parts taken from reference TRBV11-2 and TRBJ2-5, reads EAGVAQSPRYKIIEKRQSVAFWCNPISGHATLYWYQQILGQGPKLLIQFQNNGVVDDSQLPKDRFSAERLKGVDSTLKIQPAKLEDSAVYLCASSSAGRGPLQETQYFGPGTRLLVL.

The chain uses TRBV5-4 and TRBJ2-7, with 7 bases that match TRBD1. The CDR3 runs to 15 residues. Germline CDR1 and CDR2: SGHNT and YYREEE (reference sequence). The V and J ends lost 3 bases and 3 bases, in that order; junction bases with no gene match: 9. CDR3 residues: CASSSGTARHYEQYF. The CDR3 coding sequence is TGTGCCAGCAGCTCGGGGACAGCGCGACACTACGAGCAGTACTTC.

The V and J genes are TRBV10-3 and TRBJ1-2; perhaps TRBD1 as D (6 bases). The ends were cut back, 3 bases at V and 8 bases at J, with 10 bases in the middle. Germline loops: CDR1 ENHRY, CDR2 SYGVKD. This CDR3 spans 12 amino acids. The CDR3: CAISETGWGYTF. In DNA form, the CDR3 reads TGTGCCATCAGTGAAACAGGGTGGGGCTACACCTTC.

The V call is TRBV6-1, the J call TRBJ2-2, with TRBD1 matching 7 bases. CDR3 length equals 16 residues. Per the germline V gene, CDR1 is MNHNS and CDR2 is SASEGT. V dropped 4 bases and J dropped 1; count of bases not matched to a gene: 6. CDR3 in amino acids: CASSVQGELNTGELFF. The CDR3 region has the DNA TGTGCCAGCAGTGTCCAGGGGGAGTTGAACACCGGGGAGCTGTTTTTT.

The table lists this clone with a few counts. The chain combines TRBV3-1 (or the pseudogene TRBV3-2) with TRBJ2-2; 10 bases align to TRBD2. CDR1 LGHDT and CDR2 YNNKEL come from the germline V gene (reference sequence). CDR3 length: 15 amino acids. The trim removed 4 bases at V and 8 bases at J, leaving 7 bases unmatched. DNA of the CDR3: TGTGCCAGCAGCCTACTAGCGGGGCAATCGGGGGAGCTGTTTTTT. This encodes CASSLLAGQSGELFF.

The chain carries TRBV2 and TRBJ2-1; no clear D. The CDR3 is made up of 14 amino acids. Germline-derived CDR1 and CDR2 are SNHLY and FYNNEI. Trimming stripped 4 bases from V and 4 bases from J, with 11 bases between. The CDR3 DNA is TGTGCCAGCAGTGGAGCCTTACGGTACAATGAGCAGTTCTTC. Amino acids: CASSGALRYNEQFF.

The V gene is TRBV5-1, the J gene TRBJ1-6; TRBD1 agrees at 8 bases. The germline CDR1 and CDR2 sequences are SGHRS and YFSETQ. The CDR3 contains 16 residues. V was pared by 2 bases and J by 10 bases, with 11 bases of the junction left unmatched. This chain's CDR3 is CASSFQGADAGSPLHF. CDR3 DNA: TGCGCCAGCAGCTTCCAGGGGGCGGACGCGGGGTCACCCCTCCACTTT.

V and J are TRBV3-1 (or the pseudogene TRBV3-2) and TRBJ1-1; tentative D call: TRBD1 (6 bases). Trimming removed 4 bases from V and 7 bases from J, with 16 bases in between. The CDR3 runs to 14 residues. Per the germline V gene, CDR1 is LGHDT and CDR2 is YNNKEL (reference sequence). The CDR3 region has the DNA TGTGCCAGCAGCCCTTCCGGGACAACCTTTGAAGCTTTCTTT. Its translation: CASSPSGTTFEAFF.

The J gene is TRBJ2-2, the V gene TRBV5-1; 9 nucleotides line up with TRBD1. V lost 3 bases to trimming and J lost 6 bases; unmatched junction nucleotides: 9. The CDR3 is 16 residues long. CDR1 SGHRS and CDR2 YFSETQ come from the germline V gene. The CDR3 loop reads CASSSTGGRLAGELFF. The CDR3 coding sequence is TGCGCCAGCAGCTCAACAGGGGGCAGACTCGCCGGGGAGCTGTTTTTT.

The chain uses TRBV5-1 and TRBJ2-1, with TRBD1 matching 7 bases. The germline V gene has CDR1 SGHRS and CDR2 YFSETQ. The CDR3 has 16 residues. J gave up 0 bases and V 4 bases, and 7 bases lay outside the gene matches. CDR3 loop: CASSAKGAGSYNEQFF. The CDR3 coding sequence is TGCGCCAGCAGCGCGAAGGGGGCTGGCTCCTACAATGAGCAGTTCTTC.

J is TRBJ2-7 and V is TRBV11-1, with D perhaps TRBD1 (6 bases). V shed 3 bases and J shed 3 bases, with 9 bases lying between them. Germline V gene data show CDR1 as SGHAT and CDR2 as FQDESV (reference sequence). This CDR3 region has 13 residues. The CDR3 sequence is CASSFPQGYEQYF. The CDR3 DNA is TGTGCCAGCAGCTTCCCACAGGGCTACGAGCAGTACTTC.

The chain is built from TRBV7-2 and TRBJ2-5, with a possible D match to TRBD2 (5 bases). This CDR3 contains 16 residues. Trimming took off 5 bases at V and 2 bases at J, with 18 bases between the two ends. Germline lookup yields CDR1 SGHTA and CDR2 FQGNSA. CDR3 coding DNA: TGTGCCAGCAGCCCCACCCTAGCCTTTACGCAAGAGACCCAGTACTTC. Amino acid sequence: CASSPTLAFTQETQYF.

The chain joins TRBV2 to TRBJ2-7; D unresolved. There are 14 residues in the CDR3. Germline CDR1 reads SNHLY; CDR2 reads FYNNEI. With 4 bases removed from V and 3 bases from J, the gap between germline ends came to 13 bases. DNA of the CDR3: TGTGCCAGCAGTGTTGTGACATTTTACTACGAGCAGTACTTC. This encodes CASSVVTFYYEQYF.

This chain uses TRBV30 with TRBJ1-2; TRBD1 matches at 7 bases. In germline, CDR1 is GTSNPN, CDR2 SVGIG (reference sequence). There are 15 residues in the CDR3. The V and J ends lost 4 bases and 2 bases, in that order; junction bases with no gene match: 10. For the CDR3, the DNA is TGTGCCTGGACCCCTGGTTCGACAGGGAACTATGGCTACACCTTC. This encodes CAWTPGSTGNYGYTF.

V usage is TRBV25-1 and J usage is TRBJ2-1; maybe TRBD1 (6 bases). Germline CDR1 reads MGHDK; CDR2 reads SYGVNS. CDR3 length equals 15 residues. V lost 2 bases to trimming and J lost 4 bases, with 12 bases between them. CDR3 nucleotides: TGTGCCAGCAGTGAACTTGACAGGCCTTACAATGAGCAGTTCTTC. It codes for CASSELDRPYNEQFF.

The V call is TRBV5-1, the J call TRBJ1-2; no clear D. The V gene lost 4 bases and the J gene lost 0 bases, with 13 bases spanning the gap. CDR3 length: 15 residues. The germline gives CDR1 SGHRS, CDR2 YFSETQ. DNA of the CDR3: TGCGCCAGCAGCCCTGAATTGGGAGCTAACTATGGCTACACCTTC. This sequence encodes CASSPELGANYGYTF.

V is TRBV29-1 and J is TRBJ1-1; no clear D gene. This CDR3 has 13 amino acids. The V gene's germline CDR1 is SQVTM and CDR2 ANQGSEA. The V gene lost 8 bases and the J gene lost 3 bases, with 16 bases spanning the gap. CDR3 coding DNA: TGCAGCTTAAGACACCAATGGGACACTGAAGCTTTCTTT. Its protein product is CSLRHQWDTEAFF.

The genes are TRBV10-3 and TRBJ2-2; no clear D gene. This CDR3 has 14 residues. CDR1 and CDR2 (germline): ENHRY, SYGVKD. Trimming stripped 1 base from V and 5 bases from J, with 8 bases between. The CDR3: CAISEFGGTGELFF. CDR3 sequence (DNA): TGTGCCATCAGTGAGTTCGGTGGTACCGGGGAGCTGTTTTTT.

This clone was counted between two and nine times. The chain carries TRBV23-1 and TRBJ1-1; weak D call: TRBD1 (5 bases). TRBV23-1 is treated as an ORF (open reading frame) with a function not yet certain. This CDR3 spans 15 amino acids. Trimming removed 0 bases at V and 3 bases at J, with 11 bases between. Written as DNA, the CDR3 is TGCGCCAGCAGTCAATCCCCTCCCAGGGACACTGAAGCTTTCTTT. Encoded protein: CASSQSPPRDTEAFF.

The chain couples TRBV7-6 to TRBJ2-2, with 14 bases identical to TRBD2. Trimming took 4 bases from V and 5 from J; bases not matched to a gene: 9. Germline CDR1 is SGHVS and CDR2 is FNYEAQ. The CDR3 contains 18 residues. DNA for the CDR3: TGTGCCAGCAGCTCCAGACTAGCGGGGGGGCCGCGAACCGGGGAGCTGTTTTTT. Translating it yields CASSSRLAGGPRTGELFF.

The chain combines TRBV19 with TRBJ1-4; the D is unclear. Looked up from germline, CDR1 is LNHDA and CDR2 is SQIVND (reference sequence). The CDR3 length is 16 residues. V dropped 5 bases and J dropped 7 bases, with 20 bases sitting between them. The CDR3: CASSPRPLRSLEKLFF. The CDR3, as DNA: TGTGCCAGTAGTCCCCGACCGCTGAGGAGCCTTGAAAAACTGTTTTTT.

In this sample, this clone turned up a few times. The V and J genes are TRBV11-2 and TRBJ1-5; the match to TRBD1 covers 7 bases. The germline V gene encodes CDR1 SGHAT and CDR2 FQNNGV. The CDR3 length is 14 residues. J gave up 3 bases and V 5 bases, and 4 bases lay outside the gene matches. The CDR3 nucleotides are TGTGCCAGCAGCCCAGACAGGGACAATCAGCCCCAGCATTTT. It yields the protein CASSPDRDNQPQHF. The whole variable domain, remainder taken from reference TRBV11-2 and TRBJ1-5, is EAGVAQSPRYKIIEKRQSVAFWCNPISGHATLYWYQQILGQGPKLLIQFQNNGVVDDSQLPKDRFSAERLKGVDSTLKIQPAKLEDSAVYLCASSPDRDNQPQHFGDGTRLSIL.

The chain recombines TRBV5-6 with TRBJ1-6, with D unclear. This CDR3 region has 12 residues. V was trimmed by 0 bases and J by 10 bases, leaving 5 bases between them. The germline gives CDR1 SGHDT, CDR2 YYEEEE. The CDR3 DNA follows: TGTGCCAGCAGCTTGGCTCAGTCACCCCTCCACTTT. This translates into CASSLAQSPLHF. Supplemented by reference TRBV5-6 and TRBJ1-6, the full variable domain reads DAGVTQSPTHLIKTRGQQVTLRCSPKSGHDTVSWYQQALGQGPQFIFQYYEEEERQRGNFPDRFSGHQFPNYSSELNVNALLLGDSALYLCASSLAQSPLHFGNGTRLTVT.

The chain combines TRBV2 with TRBJ2-2, with D perhaps TRBD1 (5 bases). V was trimmed by 4 bases and J by 1 base, leaving 7 bases between them. CDR3 length: 14 amino acids. Per the germline V gene, CDR1 is SNHLY and CDR2 is FYNNEI. The CDR3 DNA follows: TGTGCCAGCAGTGGCCAGGGGAACACCGGGGAGCTGTTTTTT. This encodes CASSGQGNTGELFF. The full variable domain, its missing parts supplied by reference TRBV2 and TRBJ2-2, is EPEVTQTPSHQVTQMGQEVILRCVPISNHLYFYWYRQILGQKVEFLVSFYNNEISEKSEIFDDQFSVERPDGSNFTLKIRSTKLEDSAMYFCASSGQGNTGELFFGEGSRLTVL.

The CDR3 reads CASSQATGALGYTF. CDR3 nucleotides: TGTGCCAGCAGCCAAGCTACAGGGGCCCTTGGCTACACCTTC. V usage is TRBV14 and J usage is TRBJ1-2; 7 bases align to TRBD1. The CDR3 has 14 residues. Germline trimming cut 1 base from V and 7 bases from J; bases unmatched to any gene: 6. Germline lookup yields CDR1 SGHDN and CDR2 FVKESK.